The 30 T cell receptor beta chains listed next were all sequenced from one sample in a study of blood T cell repertoires in COVID-19. Profiling relied on immunoSEQ multiplex PCR, and the TCRdb table lists in-frame clones only, not all of them. The sample shows approximately 250,000 clones, 85% to 90% of them seen only once. The specimen sequenced was PBMCs or T cells enriched from blood (not recorded which). These receptors originate from a woman aged 25-40 years with acute COVID-19.

This chain connects TRBV5-1 to TRBJ2-2, with D possibly TRBD2 on 6 matching bases. Between the trimmed V and J ends, which lost 0 bases and 1 base, there was a span of 10 bases. Germline CDR1 reads SGHRS; CDR2 reads YFSETQ. The CDR3 spans 16 residues. The chain's CDR3 is CASSLAPAGNTGELFF. In nucleotides, the CDR3 is TGCGCCAGCAGCTTGGCCCCAGCGGGGAACACCGGGGAGCTGTTTTTT.

This clone has only one observation. This sequence joins TRBV19 and TRBJ1-5; no firm D call. The CDR3 loop spans 16 amino acids. V dropped 7 bases and J dropped 0 bases, with 16 bases sitting between them. Germline loops: CDR1 LNHDA, CDR2 SQIVND (reference sequence). CDR3 coding DNA: TGTGCCAGTACGTTAATATCGGGGTATAGCAATCAGCCCCAGCATTTT. Translating it yields CASTLISGYSNQPQHF.

This clone came up a few times. The J gene is TRBJ2-2, the V gene TRBV7-8; 9 bases line up with TRBD2. The V segment lost 2 bases and the J segment 6 bases; nucleotides outside the gene matches: 10. The CDR3 runs to 17 residues. The germline CDR1 and CDR2 sequences are SGHVS and FQNEAQ. CDR3 nucleotide sequence: TGTGCCAGCAGCTTACGGGCTAGCGGGAAGGCGGCCGGGGAGCTGTTTTTT. The encoded protein is CASSLRASGKAAGELFF.

The V and J genes are TRBV6-5 and TRBJ2-5; 8 nucleotides match TRBD2. CDR3 length: 14 amino acids. From germline, CDR1 is MNHEY and CDR2 SVGAGI. V shed 4 bases, J shed 4 bases, and the junction held 5 bases outside the gene matches. The CDR3, as DNA: TGTGCCAGCAGTTTTACTAGCGGCGCAGAGACCCAGTACTTC. This sequence encodes CASSFTSGAETQYF.

V gene TRBV19 combines with J gene TRBJ2-3; no reliable D call. The CDR3 runs to 14 residues. Germline CDR1 reads LNHDA; CDR2 reads SQIVND (reference sequence). Trimming cost V 5 bases and J 0 bases, with 9 bases left between them. CDR3 sequence (DNA): TGTGCCAGTAGTCGCGCCGGGAGCACAGATACGCAGTATTTT. Translated, it gives CASSRAGSTDTQYF.

This chain uses TRBV5-4 with TRBJ2-7; maybe TRBD1 (5 bases). V lost 5 bases, J lost 0 bases, and 15 bases lay in between. The CDR3 spans 15 residues. Per the germline V gene, CDR1 is SGHNT and CDR2 is YYREEE (reference sequence). The DNA of the CDR3 is TGTGCCAGCAGTCCACCTGGGGCCTCCTCCTACGAGCAGTACTTC. Its protein is CASSPPGASSYEQYF.

The rearrangement uses TRBV2 and TRBJ2-1, with 7 bases aligning to TRBD2. Unmatched junction bases numbered 26, after V lost 4 bases and J lost 8 bases. The CDR3 has 20 residues. Germline V lookup: CDR1 SNHLY, CDR2 FYNNEI. CDR3 bases: TGTGCCAGCAGTGGGGGCGGGTTAGTGGGACCTAGCGGCCCCTGGGATGAGCAGTTCTTC. It is translated as CASSGGGLVGPSGPWDEQFF.

The chain uses TRBV27 and TRBJ2-5, with 7 bases that match TRBD2. CDR1 is MNHEY, CDR2 SMNVEV, per germline (reference sequence). This CDR3 is built from 16 residues. Unmatched junction bases numbered 9, after V lost 3 bases and J lost 2 bases. The CDR3 DNA follows: TGTGCCAGCAGTTTGAGCGGGACGGCCGGGCAAGAGACCCAGTACTTC. The encoded protein is CASSLSGTAGQETQYF.

The V gene is TRBV4-1, the J gene TRBJ2-3; 11 bases align to TRBD2. Germline V lookup: CDR1 MGHRA, CDR2 YSYEKL. The CDR3 consists of 22 residues. V lost 5 bases and J lost 0; bases outside the gene matches: 22. Here the CDR3 DNA reads TGCGCCAGCAGCACAAGATTCGTGCGACTAGCGGGACTATATTCTAGCACAGATACGCAGTATTTT. It specifies CASSTRFVRLAGLYSSTDTQYF.

The CDR3 nucleotides read TGTGCCAGCAGTTTCAGGGGGAACACTGAAGCTTTCTTT. Translation: CASSFRGNTEAFF. The chain uses TRBV28 and TRBJ1-1, with D perhaps matching TRBD1 (6 bases). Germline-derived CDR1 and CDR2 are MDHEN and SYDVKM. The CDR3 covers 13 residues. V lost 3 bases, J lost 1 base, and 6 bases lay in between.

The V and J genes are TRBV19 and TRBJ2-6; D not certain. Germline CDR1 reads LNHDA; CDR2 reads SQIVND (reference sequence). CDR3 size: 14 residues. Trimming removed 10 bases from V and 0 bases from J, with 10 bases in between. The CDR3 nucleotides are TGTGCCATTTCCGCCAGCTCTGGGGCCAACGTCCTGACTTTC. Translating it yields CAISASSGANVLTF.

The CDR3 sequence is CASSPLELANTEAFF. CDR3 sequence (DNA): TGTGCCAGCTCACCACTAGAACTCGCGAACACTGAAGCTTTCTTT. The gene calls are TRBV18 and TRBJ1-1; D is uncertain. V gave up 1 base and J gave up 1 base, with 10 bases separating them. This CDR3 spans 15 amino acids. Germline assignment: CDR1 KGHSH and CDR2 LQKENI. The full variable domain, rest sourced from reference TRBV18 and TRBJ1-1, is NAGVMQNPRHLVRRRGQEARLRCSPMKGHSHVYWYRQLPEEGLKFMVYLQKENIIDESGMPKERFSAEFPKEGPSILRIQQVVRGDSAAYFCASSPLELANTEAFFGQGTRLTVV.

This chain links TRBV5-6 with TRBJ2-7, with 13 bases fitting TRBD2. The germline CDR1 and CDR2 sequences are SGHDT and YYEEEE. V lost 4 bases and J lost 2; bases outside the gene matches: 9. This CDR3 spans 17 amino acids. This chain's CDR3 is CASSRRTSGSVTYEQYF. CDR3 nucleotide sequence: TGTGCCAGCAGCCGGCGGACTAGCGGGAGCGTAACCTACGAGCAGTACTTC. Full variable domain (outside the CDR3, taken from reference TRBV5-6 and TRBJ2-7): DAGVTQSPTHLIKTRGQQVTLRCSPKSGHDTVSWYQQALGQGPQFIFQYYEEEERQRGNFPDRFSGHQFPNYSSELNVNALLLGDSALYLCASSRRTSGSVTYEQYFGPGTRLTVT.

The chain joins TRBV24-1 to TRBJ2-2, with 14 bases that match TRBD2. V shed 3 bases and J 1 base; nucleotides not matched to a gene: 9. The CDR3 totals 20 residues. Germline values: CDR1 KGHDR, CDR2 SFDVKD. The CDR3 region is CATSDQGLAGARGNTGELFF. CDR3 nucleotide sequence: TGTGCCACCAGTGATCAGGGACTAGCGGGAGCTAGGGGGAACACCGGGGAGCTGTTTTTT.

The CDR3 sequence: CATSDGGLAGGPDTQYF. The CDR3 DNA reads TGTGCCACCAGTGACGGTGGGCTAGCGGGAGGGCCAGATACGCAGTATTTT. The V call is TRBV24-1, the J call TRBJ2-3, with TRBD2 matching 12 bases. The ends lost 4 bases at V and 4 bases at J; junction bases unmatched: 8. Germline V gene data show CDR1 as KGHDR and CDR2 as SFDVKD. This CDR3 comprises 17 residues.

The chain couples TRBV27 to TRBJ1-2; 7 nucleotides agree with TRBD1. Germline-derived CDR1 and CDR2 are MNHEY and SMNVEV (reference sequence). This CDR3 contains 15 residues. V was clipped by 0 bases and J by 4 bases; unmatched bases: 5. CDR3 in amino acids: CASSLSLGQFYGYTF. The CDR3 DNA follows: TGTGCCAGCAGTTTATCCTTGGGACAGTTCTATGGCTACACCTTC.

The V call is TRBV5-1, the J call TRBJ2-5; D not resolved. Between the trimmed V and J ends, which lost 0 bases and 0 bases, there was a span of 9 bases. Germline V lookup: CDR1 SGHRS, CDR2 YFSETQ. The CDR3 has 15 amino acids. CDR3 sequence reads: CASSLGSGNQETQYF. For the CDR3, the DNA is TGCGCCAGCAGCTTGGGTTCAGGTAACCAAGAGACCCAGTACTTC.

This chain links TRBV15 with TRBJ2-7; D is possibly TRBD1 (6 bases). Germline V lookup: CDR1 LNHNV, CDR2 YYDKDF (reference sequence). The CDR3 covers 12 residues. Trimming left V 5 bases short and J 3 bases short, with 8 bases between. This CDR3 is CATSEGGYEQYF. The CDR3 nucleotides read TGTGCCACCAGCGAAGGGGGCTACGAGCAGTACTTC.

Points on this clone: Other DNA sequences in the sample encode the same CDR3. The rearrangement joins TRBV3-1 (or the pseudogene TRBV3-2) to TRBJ1-5; 10 bases fit TRBD1. J was trimmed by 2 bases and V by 4 bases; bases with no gene match: 2. This CDR3 is 15 amino acids long. Germline V lookup: CDR1 LGHDT, CDR2 YNNKEL (reference sequence). The CDR3 DNA reads as TGTGCCAGCAGCCCAGGGACAGGGGGCAATCAGCCCCAGCATTTT. Its protein product is CASSPGTGGNQPQHF.

The rearrangement links TRBV12-3 or TRBV12-4 to TRBJ1-2; the D gene is possibly TRBD1 (6 bases). V lost 6 bases and J lost 8, with 13 bases in between. CDR3 length: 12 amino acids. CDR3: CASRRAGDGYTF. The CDR3, as DNA: TGTGCCAGCAGGCGAGCAGGGGACGGCTACACCTTC.

V and J are TRBV5-6 and TRBJ2-2; the match to TRBD1 covers 10 bases. This CDR3 has 16 residues. Losses at the gene ends were 6 bases for V and 5 bases for J; bases not matched to a gene: 10. From germline, CDR1 is SGHDT and CDR2 YYEEEE. The CDR3 region is CASTIRDRGGTGELFF. CDR3 in DNA: TGTGCCAGCACGATCCGGGACAGGGGTGGTACCGGGGAGCTGTTTTTT.

The chain employs TRBV6-4 and TRBJ2-1; 9 positions match TRBD2. Germline V gene data show CDR1 as MRHNA and CDR2 as SNTAGT. This CDR3 contains 15 residues. The V and J ends lost 6 bases and 4 bases, in that order; junction bases with no gene match: 7. CDR3 coding DNA: TGTGCCAGCAGGGATCTAGCGGGGATTTACAATGAGCAGTTCTTC. This gives the protein CASRDLAGIYNEQFF.

V and J are TRBV12-3 or TRBV12-4 and TRBJ2-7, with D unclear. CDR3 length equals 13 residues. V lost 2 bases to trimming and J lost 3 bases, with 8 bases between them. CDR3 nucleotides: TGTGCCAGCAGTTTACGTGACAACTACGAGCAGTACTTC. It encodes CASSLRDNYEQYF.

This clone was recorded only once. The rearrangement joins TRBV24-1 to TRBJ2-3, with 10 bases lining up with TRBD1. The V gene's germline CDR1 is KGHDR and CDR2 SFDVKD. Trimming took 0 bases from V and 7 from J; bases not matched to a gene: 3. The CDR3 extends over 15 amino acids. CDR3 sequence (DNA): TGTGCCACCAGTGATTTGTTGGACAGGGGGAATACGCAGTATTTT. It yields the protein CATSDLLDRGNTQYF.

Points on this clone: Other DNA sequences of this sample code for an identical CDR3. The chain carries TRBV27 and TRBJ2-2; TRBD1 matches 7 bases. With V trimmed by 3 bases and J by 1 base, 2 bases remained unmatched. Germline CDR1 MNHEY, CDR2 SMNVEV (reference sequence). The CDR3 is 15 amino acids. CDR3 region: CASSLGTVNTGELFF. The CDR3 region has the DNA TGTGCCAGCAGTTTGGGGACAGTGAACACCGGGGAGCTGTTTTTT.

CDR3 DNA: TGTGCCAGCTCGGCAGGGTTCTACGAGCAGTACTTC. Translated: CASSAGFYEQYF. The rearrangement uses TRBV27 and TRBJ2-7; the D gene is possibly TRBD1 (5 bases). The CDR3 spans 12 residues. Looked up from germline, CDR1 is MNHEY and CDR2 is SMNVEV (reference sequence). The V end lost 8 bases, the J end lost 3 bases, and 11 bases lay between the germline ends.

The chain combines TRBV6-5 with TRBJ1-4; possible D gene TRBD1, 6 bases. CDR3 length: 14 amino acids. CDR1 MNHEY and CDR2 SVGAGI come from the germline V gene. The V end lost 6 bases, the J end lost 3 bases, and 11 bases lay between the germline ends. CDR3 sequence: CASSVTGANEKLFF. In nucleotides, the CDR3 is TGTGCCAGCAGCGTGACAGGAGCTAATGAAAAACTGTTTTTT.

This clone occurred many times. The CDR3 is CASSLTLAASSYEQYF. The CDR3, as DNA: TGTGCCAGCAGCTTGACACTAGCAGCTAGCTCCTACGAGCAGTACTTC. The chain couples TRBV5-5 to TRBJ2-7; D possibly corresponds to TRBD2 (6 bases). The CDR3 is 16 amino acids. The ends were cut back, 1 base at V and 0 bases at J, with 14 bases in the middle. Germline CDR1 and CDR2: SGHKS and YYEKEE (reference sequence).

The rearrangement joins TRBV7-3 to TRBJ2-1; the match to TRBD2 covers 7 bases. CDR1 and CDR2 from the germline V gene are SGHTA and FQGTGA. Losses at the gene ends were 5 bases for V and 8 bases for J; bases not matched to a gene: 12. The CDR3 covers 15 residues. The CDR3 region is CASSPGGGVADEQFF. In DNA, the CDR3 is TGTGCCAGCAGCCCCGGCGGGGGAGTCGCCGATGAGCAGTTCTTC.

The chain carries TRBV25-1 and TRBJ1-1, with D perhaps TRBD1 (6 bases). Germline values: CDR1 MGHDK, CDR2 SYGVNS. V gave up 4 bases and J gave up 3 bases, with 9 bases separating them. CDR3 length: 13 residues. CDR3 residues: CASSGDRHTEAFF. The CDR3, as DNA: TGTGCCAGCAGTGGAGACAGGCACACTGAAGCTTTCTTT.